Below, 17 T cell receptor beta chains from the same sample are listed, as sequenced in a study of a mutant IDH1 vaccine in newly diagnosed glioma. Sequenced by immunoSEQ multiplex PCR; TCRdb stores in-frame clones only, minus some. The sample has 30,000 to 40,000 clones, 84% seen once; the top ten hold about 2%. Regarding time point: week 11, during vaccination. A single vaccine dose contained 300 ug of mutant IDH1 20-mer peptide, and topical imiquimod was used with it. Their target antigens are unknown. Sample: PBMCs, taken from a glioma patient whose treatment included an IDH1 peptide vaccine. The receptors stem from a man in his forties with glioma.

The V call is TRBV7-2, the J call TRBJ1-1, with 8 nucleotides matching TRBD1. J lost 5 bases, V lost 6 bases, and 5 bases had no gene match. The CDR3 runs 13 residues. In germline, CDR1 is SGHTA, CDR2 FQGNSA. CDR3 sequence: CASRTQGATEAFF. CDR3 nucleotides: TGTGCCAGCAGGACCCAGGGGGCGACTGAAGCTTTCTTT.

J is TRBJ2-7 and V is TRBV23-1; D is uncertain. TRBV23-1 qualifies as an ORF whose function is uncertain. Deletions cut 4 bases from V and 2 bases from J, with 15 bases between. This CDR3 comprises 15 residues. CDR3 amino acids: CASSPPGVCTYEQYF. For the CDR3, the DNA is TGCGCCAGCAGTCCCCCTGGGGTTTGCACCTACGAGCAGTACTTC.

The chain is built from TRBV6-1 and TRBJ1-5; D uncertain. The CDR3 length is 13 residues. Germline CDR1 and CDR2: MNHNS and SASEGT. V was pared by 6 bases and J by 1 base, with 7 bases between. CDR3 nucleotide sequence: TGTGCCAGCAGCAGGATGAGCAATCAGCCCCAGCATTTT. This gives the protein CASSRMSNQPQHF.

The V call is TRBV28, the J call TRBJ2-3, with TRBD1 as a possible D gene (5 bases). Trimming stripped 7 bases from V and 1 base from J, with 18 bases between. Germline V gene sequence: CDR1 MDHEN, CDR2 SYDVKM. CDR3 length equals 16 residues. DNA for the CDR3: TGTGCCAGCACCCCTCCCCCCAGGGCGCGCACAGATACGCAGTATTTT. Translated, it gives CASTPPPRARTDTQYF. Looking up the rest from reference TRBV28 and TRBJ2-3 gives the full variable domain: DVKVTQSSRYLVKRTGEKVFLECVQDMDHENMFWYRQDPGLGLRLIYFSYDVKMKEKGDIPEGYSVSREKKERFSLILESASTNQTSMYLCASTPPPRARTDTQYFGPGTRLTVL.

The CDR3 nucleotides read TGTGCCATCGGCAGGGGGAACTATGGCTACACCTTC. It encodes CAIGRGNYGYTF. The chain links TRBV6-5 to TRBJ1-2; 7 positions match TRBD1. The germline V gene has CDR1 MNHEY and CDR2 SVGAGI. The CDR3 totals 12 residues. Unmatched junction bases numbered 4, after V lost 10 bases and J lost 2 bases.

The rearrangement uses TRBV7-8 and TRBJ2-2; a weak D match, TRBD1 (5 bases). With 0 bases removed from V and 7 bases from J, the gap between germline ends came to 6 bases. The germline V gene has CDR1 SGHVS and CDR2 FQNEAQ. The length of the CDR3 is 13 residues. The CDR3 spells CASSLADNGELFF. CDR3 DNA: TGTGCCAGCAGCTTAGCGGACAACGGGGAGCTGTTTTTT.

This chain links TRBV18 with TRBJ2-7, with 7 positions matching TRBD1. The V segment lost 2 bases and the J segment 1 base; nucleotides outside the gene matches: 8. Germline V gene lookup returns CDR1 KGHSH and CDR2 LQKENI. The CDR3 runs 16 residues. This CDR3 reads CASSPRGGEGSYEQYF. The CDR3 DNA sequence: TGTGCCAGCTCACCAAGAGGGGGCGAGGGGTCCTACGAGCAGTACTTC.

V and J are TRBV5-1 and TRBJ2-5, with D possibly matching TRBD1 (6 bases). Per the germline V gene, CDR1 is SGHRS and CDR2 is YFSETQ. Deletions cut 4 bases from V and 5 bases from J, with 27 bases between. This CDR3 region has 18 residues. The DNA for the CDR3 is TGCGCCAGCAGCGCGGATCCCTGGACAGCTCCCAAACCGGAGACCCAGTACTTC. Translating it yields CASSADPWTAPKPETQYF.

The chain couples TRBV19 to TRBJ2-5; 10 bases are shared with TRBD2. The CDR3 has 17 residues. Germline lookup yields CDR1 LNHDA and CDR2 SQIVND (reference sequence). V dropped 3 bases and J dropped 5; count of bases not matched to a gene: 12. CDR3 coding DNA: TGTGCCAGTAGTATTTTCTTGGGTAGCGGGAGGCAGGAGACCCAGTACTTC. It codes for CASSIFLGSGRQETQYF.

The chain employs TRBV9 and TRBJ2-7, with 7 bases aligning to TRBD1. The J segment lost 3 bases and the V segment lost 2 bases, leaving 2 bases of the junction unmatched. Germline CDR1 and CDR2: SGDLS and YYNGEE. This CDR3 has 13 amino acids. Here the CDR3 reads CASSVTGNYEQYF. CDR3 sequence (DNA): TGTGCCAGCAGCGTGACAGGGAACTACGAGCAGTACTTC.

The CDR3 protein is CASSKNRGPEQYF. The CDR3 DNA sequence: TGTGCCAGCAGTAAAAACAGGGGCCCCGAGCAGTACTTC. The rearrangement uses TRBV6-1 and TRBJ2-7, with 7 positions matching TRBD1. Germline values: CDR1 MNHNS, CDR2 SASEGT. With 5 bases clipped from V and 6 bases from J, the junction kept 7 bases outside the gene matches. The CDR3 runs to 13 residues.

The chain links TRBV5-6 to TRBJ2-1, with 9 bases fitting TRBD1. The V and J ends lost 5 bases and 5 bases, in that order; junction bases with no gene match: 11. There are 16 residues in the CDR3. From germline, CDR1 is SGHDT and CDR2 YYEEEE. The CDR3 here is CASRGYGTGRHNEQFF. The CDR3 coding sequence is TGTGCCAGCAGGGGCTACGGGACAGGGAGACACAATGAGCAGTTCTTC.

This chain joins TRBV6-4 and TRBJ1-4; no clear D gene. CDR3 length: 12 residues. Germline V gene lookup returns CDR1 MRHNA and CDR2 SNTAGT. Trimming removed 3 bases from V and 13 bases from J, with 12 bases in between. The CDR3: CASSDGERRLFF. The CDR3, as DNA: TGTGCCAGCAGTGATGGAGAGAGGAGACTGTTTTTT.

The chain combines TRBV19 with TRBJ1-2, with TRBD1 matching over 9 bases. The CDR3 extends over 14 amino acids. Trimming cost V 5 bases and J 8 bases; bases outside gene matches: 9. Germline V gene lookup returns CDR1 LNHDA and CDR2 SQIVND (reference sequence). For the CDR3, the DNA is TGTGCCAGTAGTCGACAGGGGGTTCTGGGAGGCTACACCTTC. Its protein is CASSRQGVLGGYTF.

The chain combines TRBV6-1 with TRBJ2-7; TRBD1 matches 7 bases. The CDR3 extends over 14 amino acids. With V trimmed by 5 bases and J by 7 bases, 11 bases remained unmatched. From germline, CDR1 is MNHNS and CDR2 SASEGT. CDR3 in amino acids: CASSQGQVGSEQYF. In nucleotides, the CDR3 is TGTGCCAGCAGTCAAGGACAGGTGGGAAGTGAGCAGTACTTC.

This rearrangement joins TRBV5-1 to TRBJ2-3; D perhaps matches TRBD1 (6 bases). The V gene lost 4 bases and the J gene lost 5 bases, with 17 bases spanning the gap. Per the germline V gene, CDR1 is SGHRS and CDR2 is YFSETQ. CDR3 length: 15 residues. CDR3 protein: CASSVTGTWGDTQYF. The CDR3 DNA reads TGCGCCAGCAGCGTAACAGGGACCTGGGGAGATACGCAGTATTTT.

The V call is TRBV5-4, the J call TRBJ1-5, with D unclear. The V and J ends lost 0 bases and 5 bases respectively, with 12 bases between them. The CDR3 runs to 15 residues. Per germline, CDR1 SGHNT and CDR2 YYREEE (reference sequence). CDR3 loop: CASSLGPSPDQPQHF. CDR3 nucleotide sequence: TGTGCCAGCAGCTTGGGGCCTTCCCCAGATCAGCCCCAGCATTTT. Full variable domain (remainder filled in from reference TRBV5-4 and TRBJ1-5): ETGVTQSPTHLIKTRGQQVTLRCSSQSGHNTVSWYQQALGQGPQFIFQYYREEENGRGNFPPRFSGLQFPNYSSELNVNALELDDSALYLCASSLGPSPDQPQHFGDGTRLSIL.